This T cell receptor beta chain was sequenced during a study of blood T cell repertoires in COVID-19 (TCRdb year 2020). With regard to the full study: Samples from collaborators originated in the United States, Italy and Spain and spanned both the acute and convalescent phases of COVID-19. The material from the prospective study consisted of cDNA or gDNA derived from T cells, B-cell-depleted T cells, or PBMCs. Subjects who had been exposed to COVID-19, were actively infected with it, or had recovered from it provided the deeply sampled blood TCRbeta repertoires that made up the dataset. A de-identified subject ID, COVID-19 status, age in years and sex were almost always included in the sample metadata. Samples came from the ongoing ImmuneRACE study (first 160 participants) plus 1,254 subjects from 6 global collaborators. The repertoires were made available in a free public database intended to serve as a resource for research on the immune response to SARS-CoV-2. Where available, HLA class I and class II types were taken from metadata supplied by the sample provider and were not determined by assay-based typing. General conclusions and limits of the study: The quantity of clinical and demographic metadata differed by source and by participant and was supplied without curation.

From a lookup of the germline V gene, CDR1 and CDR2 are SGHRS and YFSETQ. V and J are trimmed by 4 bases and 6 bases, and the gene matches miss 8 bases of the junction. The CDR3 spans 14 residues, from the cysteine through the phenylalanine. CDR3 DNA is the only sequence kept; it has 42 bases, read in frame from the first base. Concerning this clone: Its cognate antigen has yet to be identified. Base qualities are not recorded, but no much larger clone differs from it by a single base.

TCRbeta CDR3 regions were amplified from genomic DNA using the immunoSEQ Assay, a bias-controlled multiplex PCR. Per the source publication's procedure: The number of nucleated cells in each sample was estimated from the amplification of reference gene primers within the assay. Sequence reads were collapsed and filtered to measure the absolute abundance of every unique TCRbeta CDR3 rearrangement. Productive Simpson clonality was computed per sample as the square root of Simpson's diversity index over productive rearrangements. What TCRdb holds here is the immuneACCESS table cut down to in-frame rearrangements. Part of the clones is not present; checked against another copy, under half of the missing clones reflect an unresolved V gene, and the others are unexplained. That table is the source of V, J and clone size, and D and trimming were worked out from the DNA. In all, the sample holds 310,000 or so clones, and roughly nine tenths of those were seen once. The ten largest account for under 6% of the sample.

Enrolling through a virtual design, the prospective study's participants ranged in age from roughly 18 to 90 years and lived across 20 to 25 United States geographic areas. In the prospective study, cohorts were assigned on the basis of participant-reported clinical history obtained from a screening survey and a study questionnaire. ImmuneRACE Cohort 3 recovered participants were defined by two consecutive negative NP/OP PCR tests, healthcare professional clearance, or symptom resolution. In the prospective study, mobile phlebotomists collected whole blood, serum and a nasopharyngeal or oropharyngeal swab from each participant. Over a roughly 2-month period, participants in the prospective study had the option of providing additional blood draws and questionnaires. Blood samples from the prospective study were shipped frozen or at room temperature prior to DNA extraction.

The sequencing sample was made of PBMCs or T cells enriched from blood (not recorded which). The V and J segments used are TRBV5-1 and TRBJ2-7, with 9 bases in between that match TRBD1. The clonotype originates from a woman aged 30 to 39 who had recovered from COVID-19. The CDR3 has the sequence CASSISGTGFEQYF. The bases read TGCGCCAGCAGCATCTCCGGGACAGGGTTCGAGCAGTACTTC.